The rows below give T cell receptor beta chains drawn from one sample of a study of cytomegalovirus exposure and HLA in healthy donors. Profiling relied on immunoSEQ multiplex PCR, and the TCRdb table lists in-frame clones only, not all of them. The table includes under 200,000 clones, 68% detected once. Sequencing input: PBMCs. The receptors come from a woman between 40 and 50 years old in good health and CMV-seropositive. Both conserved end residues are part of each CDR3. The D gene is left open where the match is weak. A row's size may be missing; if present it is once, few, many or a size class.

abundance | j_gene | d_gene | v_gene | CDR3aa | CDR3nt
- | TRBJ2-1 | - | TRBV10-3 | CAIGQLEDNEQFF | TGTGCCATCGGTCAACTTGAAGACAATGAGCAGTTCTTC
- | TRBJ1-5 | - | TRBV5-6 | CASSLLAAHSNQPQNF | TGTGCCAGCAGCTTGCTGGCAGCACATAGCAATCAGCCCCAGAATTTT
- | TRBJ2-7 | TRBD2 | TRBV11-2 | CASSFSGGWDEQYF | TGTGCCAGCAGCTTTTCGGGAGGTTGGGACGAGCAGTACTTC
- | TRBJ2-2 | - | TRBV21-1 | CASSKVGKYQGPGDTGELFF | TGTGCCAGCAGCAAAGTCGGTAAGTACCAGGGCCCGGGGGACACCGGGGAGCTGTTTTTT
- | TRBJ1-5 | - | TRBV7-9 | CASSLRQDQPQNF | TGTGCCAGCAGCCTACGACAGGACCAGCCCCAGAATTTT
- | TRBJ2-3 | - | TRBV7-2 | CASSLIGQVSTDTQYF | TGTGCCAGCAGCTTAATTGGGCAGGTTAGCACAGATACGCAGTATTTT
few | TRBJ2-2 | TRBD2 | TRBV5-1 | CATGLQTGELFF | TGCGCCACGGGACTACAAACCGGGGAGCTGTTTTTT
- | TRBJ1-2 | TRBD1 | TRBV28 | CASRLTGPVYGYTF | TGTGCCAGCAGACTGACAGGGCCAGTATATGGCTACACCTTC
- | TRBJ2-5 | TRBD2 | TRBV29-1 | CSAAGRMSETQYF | TGCAGCGCTGCCGGGAGGATGAGTGAGACCCAGTACTTC
- | TRBJ2-1 | - | TRBV11-3 | CASSSELNEQFF | TGTGCCAGCAGCAGTGAGCTCAATGAGCAGTTCTTC
once | TRBJ1-2 | - | TRBV6-5 | CASSYGQVYGYTF | TGTGCCAGCAGTTACGGGCAGGTCTATGGCTACACCTTC
- | TRBJ2-1 | TRBD2 | TRBV18 | CASSFRTRPGEQFF | TGTGCCAGCTCCTTTCGGACTAGACCAGGCGAGCAGTTCTTC
few | TRBJ2-7 | - | TRBV10-3 | CAISERRLAERYEQYF | TGTGCCATCAGTGAGAGGAGATTAGCGGAAAGATACGAGCAGTACTTC
- | TRBJ1-4 | - | TRBV7-2 | CASSQTGGNEKLFF | TGTGCCAGCAGCCAGACGGGGGGCAATGAAAAACTGTTTTTT
- | TRBJ1-3 | - | TRBV6-1 | CASSGDGRLDTIYF | TGTGCCAGCAGCGGGGATGGTCGATTAGACACCATATATTTT
- | TRBJ2-5 | TRBD2 | TRBV5-1 | CASSPGASGQETQYF | TGCGCCAGCAGCCCGGGGGCTAGCGGGCAAGAGACCCAGTACTTC
- | TRBJ2-5 | TRBD1 | TRBV5-4 | CASSSPQGARETQYF | TGTGCCAGCAGCTCGCCACAGGGGGCTCGGGAGACCCAGTACTTC
- | TRBJ1-5 | TRBD1 | TRBV7-6 | CASSLGTAIDQPQHF | TGTGCCAGCAGCCTCGGGACAGCCATAGATCAGCCCCAGCATTTT
few | TRBJ2-2 | - | TRBV5-1 | CASSLTDSINTGELFF | TGCGCCAGCAGCTTGACAGACAGTATCAACACCGGGGAGCTGTTTTTT
once | TRBJ2-3 | TRBD2 | TRBV6-5 | CASRRVLAGADTQYF | TGTGCCAGCAGGCGGGTGCTAGCGGGGGCAGATACGCAGTATTTT
- | TRBJ2-5 | TRBD1 | TRBV7-4 | CASSPGTGTTRCWETQYF | TGTGCCAGCAGCCCCGGGACAGGGACAACAAGGTGTTGGGAGACCCAGTACTTC
- | TRBJ1-2 | - | TRBV28 | CASSLGWAGDYYGYTF | TGTGCCAGCAGTTTAGGGTGGGCAGGGGATTACTATGGCTACACCTTC
- | TRBJ2-1 | - | TRBV28 | CASSRSDSLYNEQFF | TGTGCCAGCAGTCGCTCGGACAGCCTGTACAATGAGCAGTTCTTC
- | TRBJ2-1 | TRBD1 | TRBV19 | CASRSNRGLYNEQFF | TGTGCCAGTAGATCTAACAGGGGCTTATACAATGAGCAGTTCTTC
- | TRBJ2-1 | TRBD1 | TRBV7-2 | CASSSRDSDVYNEQFF | TGTGCCAGCAGCTCCCGGGACAGTGATGTCTACAATGAGCAGTTCTTC
- | TRBJ2-2 | - | TRBV6-6 | CASRPDRLNTGELFF | TGTGCCAGCAGACCCGACAGATTGAACACCGGGGAGCTGTTTTTT
once | TRBJ1-2 | TRBD1 | TRBV28 | CASSLSTGPGYTF | TGTGCCAGCAGTTTATCGACAGGGCCCGGCTACACCTTC
- | TRBJ2-5 | TRBD1 | TRBV6-1 | CASTDRGQETQYF | TGTGCCAGCACGGACAGGGGGCAAGAGACCCAGTACTTC
once | TRBJ2-5 | TRBD2 | TRBV5-1 | CASSGGLAGAGQETQYF | TGCGCCAGCAGCGGCGGACTAGCGGGGGCCGGCCAAGAGACCCAGTACTTC
- | TRBJ2-7 | TRBD1 | TRBV7-2 | CASSYGQGNEQYF | TGTGCCAGCAGCTACGGACAGGGAAACGAGCAGTACTTC
- | TRBJ2-5 | TRBD1 | TRBV27 | CASSSDRAETQYF | TGTGCCAGCAGCTCGGACAGGGCGGAGACCCAGTACTTC
- | TRBJ2-3 | TRBD1 | TRBV19 | CASSFARQGAGTDTQYF | TGTGCCAGTAGCTTCGCCAGACAGGGGGCAGGCACAGATACGCAGTATTTT
- | TRBJ2-7 | - | TRBV14 | CASSQVSGPEQYF | TGTGCCAGCAGCCAAGTTTCTGGGCCCGAGCAGTACTTC
few | TRBJ2-7 | TRBD1 | TRBV28 | CASSLLAGQGSSYEQYF | TGTGCCAGCAGTTTATTGGCCGGACAGGGGAGCTCCTACGAGCAGTACTTC
- | TRBJ2-4 | - | TRBV29-1 | CSVFTTPKNIQYF | TGCAGCGTGTTCACTACCCCCAAAAACATTCAGTACTTC
- | TRBJ2-3 | TRBD2 | TRBV9 | CASSQGLADSTDTQYF | TGTGCCAGCAGCCAGGGACTAGCGGACAGCACAGATACGCAGTATTTT
once | TRBJ2-7 | TRBD1 | TRBV5-4 | CASSAGQGLYEQYF | TGTGCCAGCAGCGCTGGACAGGGGCTCTACGAGCAGTACTTC
few | TRBJ2-1 | TRBD2 | TRBV9 | CASSVDSGGAGEQFF | TGTGCCAGCAGCGTAGACAGCGGGGGGGCAGGTGAGCAGTTCTTC
- | TRBJ2-7 | - | TRBV2 | CASSVGAGSYEQYF | TGTGCCAGCAGTGTCGGTGCAGGGTCCTACGAGCAGTACTTC
- | TRBJ1-1 | - | TRBV5-8 | CASSLFGFDRPGITEAFF | TGTGCCAGCAGCTTGTTTGGGTTCGACCGCCCCGGGATCACTGAAGCTTTCTTT
- | TRBJ1-1 | - | TRBV13 | CASSSGGDTEAFF | TGTGCCAGCAGCTCGGGGGGGGACACTGAAGCTTTCTTT
- | TRBJ1-4 | TRBD1 | TRBV6-5 | CASSRNRGFEKLFF | TGTGCCAGCAGTAGGAACAGGGGGTTCGAGAAACTGTTTTTT
- | TRBJ1-2 | - | TRBV28 | CASSLWDGLSTSDYGYTF | TGTGCCAGCAGTTTATGGGACGGACTTAGTACCAGCGACTATGGCTACACCTTC
- | TRBJ1-1 | - | TRBV5-1 | CASSLTAGNTEAFF | TGCGCCAGCAGCTTGACAGCTGGAAACACTGAAGCTTTCTTT
- | TRBJ2-3 | TRBD1 | TRBV27 | CARGSGQADTQYF | TGTGCCAGAGGGTCTGGACAGGCAGATACGCAGTATTTT
- | TRBJ1-1 | TRBD1 | TRBV2 | CASSELPGGAGTEAFF | TGTGCCAGCAGTGAATTACCAGGGGGCGCGGGCACTGAAGCTTTCTTT